The 9 T cell receptor beta chains presented below share a single source sample, sequenced in a study of blood T cell repertoires in COVID-19. Data came from immunoSEQ multiplex PCR; TCRdb stores just in-frame clones and leaves some out. Altogether 120,000 to 150,000 clones are present, 75% to 90% being singletons, with the ten largest covering 13%. The sample comprised peripheral blood. These receptors all come from a man aged 18 to 29 with COVID-19, enrolled during active disease.

The rearrangement links TRBV29-1 to TRBJ1-2, with a possible D match to TRBD1 (5 bases). The CDR3 covers 13 residues. The germline CDR1 and CDR2 sequences are SQVTM and ANQGSEA. Trimming shortened V by 3 bases and J by 8 bases, and 16 bases separated the two germline ends. This chain's CDR3 is CSVEGPSKSGYTF. CDR3 in DNA: TGCAGCGTTGAGGGGCCCTCAAAGTCGGGCTACACCTTC.

The V call is TRBV7-8, the J call TRBJ2-7; perhaps D is TRBD1 or TRBD2 (7 bases each). V lost 10 bases, J lost 5 bases, and 15 bases lay in between. The CDR3 contains 12 residues. Germline CDR1 and CDR2: SGHVS and FQNEAQ. The CDR3 spells CAIRGGMNEQYF. The CDR3 coding sequence is TGTGCCATCAGGGGGGGGATGAACGAGCAGTACTTC.

This clone was seen only a few times. CDR3 bases: TGCGCCAGCAGCTCCGGGACAGGGGGCACTGAAGCTTTCTTT. Translating gives CASSSGTGGTEAFF. V and J are TRBV5-1 and TRBJ1-1; 11 bases are a match to TRBD1. This CDR3 contains 14 residues. The germline V gene has CDR1 SGHRS and CDR2 YFSETQ. J was trimmed by 4 bases and V by 3 bases; bases with no gene match: 2.

CDR3 coding DNA: TGTGCCAGCAGTGAGAGGGACAGTTATAGCAATCAGCCCCAGCATTTT. Amino acid sequence: CASSERDSYSNQPQHF. The V call is TRBV6-1, the J call TRBJ1-5; TRBD1 matches 7 bases. Germline CDR1 MNHNS, CDR2 SASEGT. CDR3 length equals 16 residues. V shed 3 bases and J 0 bases; nucleotides not matched to a gene: 5.

The chain uses TRBV27 and TRBJ2-4; no definite D call. The V gene's germline CDR1 is MNHEY and CDR2 SMNVEV (reference sequence). The CDR3 sequence is 13 residues long. Trimming removed 6 bases from V and 0 bases from J, with 6 bases in between. The CDR3 here is CASSSLAKNIQYF. For the CDR3, the DNA is TGTGCCAGCAGCTCTTTAGCCAAAAACATTCAGTACTTC.

The chain joins TRBV27 to TRBJ2-1; 9 bases agree with TRBD2. The J segment lost 4 bases and the V segment lost 8 bases, leaving 9 bases of the junction unmatched. This CDR3 is 15 amino acids long. CDR1 and CDR2 from the germline V gene are MNHEY and SMNVEV (reference sequence). Written as DNA, the CDR3 is TGTGCCAGCGGTAGTTCTAGCGGGGTTTACAATGAGCAGTTCTTC. It encodes CASGSSSGVYNEQFF.

The rearrangement links TRBV7-8 to TRBJ2-1; 9 bases fit TRBD2. V lost 4 bases to trimming and J lost 4 bases; unmatched junction nucleotides: 14. Germline CDR1 and CDR2: SGHVS and FQNEAQ. The CDR3 is 18 amino acids. CDR3 region: CASSSGGLAGRRYNEQFF. CDR3 DNA sequence: TGTGCCAGCAGCTCAGGGGGTCTAGCGGGGAGGAGATACAATGAGCAGTTCTTC.

The count of this clone is one. This rearrangement joins TRBV6-2 or TRBV6-3 to TRBJ2-1; no clear D. Germline V gene sequence: CDR1 MNHEY, CDR2 SVGEGT. Trimming cost V 0 bases and J 4 bases, with 13 bases left between them. CDR3 size: 16 residues. The CDR3 loop reads CASSYSSQVKYNEQFF. The CDR3 DNA is TGTGCCAGCAGTTACTCGAGCCAGGTCAAATACAATGAGCAGTTCTTC.

The V call is TRBV4-1, the J call TRBJ2-7, with TRBD2 matching over 9 bases. The V gene end was trimmed by 3 bases and the J gene end by 7 bases; junction bases not matched to a gene: 13. The CDR3 spans 16 residues. In germline, CDR1 is MGHRA, CDR2 YSYEKL. CDR3 residues: CASSQAGREGQREQYF. In DNA form, the CDR3 reads TGCGCCAGCAGCCAGGCGGGGCGGGAGGGCCAAAGAGAGCAGTACTTC.